This T cell receptor beta chain was observed in a study of T cells in Graves' hyperthyroidism and ophthalmopathy. About the study: Before treatment of any kind, peripheral blood was taken at initial diagnosis. Study conclusions and caveats: From stable hyperthyroidism, ophthalmopathy was set apart by a 13 V-J model. Most thyroid clonotypes with frequency above 0.001 were detected in blood.

Fresh peripheral blood, about 9.6 ml, yielded the PBMCs. This clonotype has more than one count but fewer than ten. The target antigen is unknown. The investigators amplified TCR beta CDR3 regions from RNA transcripts. Using the HTBI primer set, a first-round RT-PCR was run on the TCR CDR3. TCRdb reprocessed the multiplex PCR reads with MiXCR, giving one entry per CDR3 protein. The sample carries over 550,000 distinct CDR3 sequences, around 15% recorded once. V lost 7 bases to trimming and J lost 6 bases, with 36 bases between them. Germline V lookup: CDR1 SQVTM, CDR2 ANQGSEA. The CDR3 is 19 amino acids.

The chain joins TRBV29-1 to TRBJ2-5; D perhaps matches TRBD2 (6 bases). Specimen: blood. The receptor was derived from a woman aged 18-29 years with Graves' hyperthyroidism. CDR3 region: CSGGPLDSGSNEGRKTQYF. The CDR3 DNA follows: TGCAGCGGAGGTCCCCTGGATAGCGGCTCAAATGAGGGGAGGAAGACCCAGTACTTC.